A single sample gave rise to the 10 T cell receptor beta chains below, sequenced in a study of blood T cell repertoires in COVID-19. The method was immunoSEQ multiplex PCR; TCRdb's version includes in-frame clones alone and lacks a portion of them. Of over 45,000 clones listed, approximately 83% were seen once; the top ten hold about 3.2%. The sample comprised peripheral blood. Receptors originate from a woman aged 80 or over with acute or convalescent COVID-19.

The chain employs TRBV10-3 and TRBJ1-5; D unclear. CDR3 length equals 14 residues. Germline CDR1 reads ENHRY; CDR2 reads SYGVKD. V gave up 4 bases and J gave up 0 bases, with 7 bases separating them. Written as DNA, the CDR3 is TGTGCCATCAGTGGCGGCCATAGCAATCAGCCCCAGCATTTT. It yields the protein CAISGGHSNQPQHF.

This clone has just a few counts. The rearrangement uses TRBV19 and TRBJ2-2, with D perhaps matching TRBD1 (6 bases). Germline assignment: CDR1 LNHDA and CDR2 SQIVND (reference sequence). The CDR3 consists of 15 residues. V lost 8 bases, J lost 6 bases, and 19 bases lay in between. The CDR3 loop reads CASGGVVGRAGELFF. In DNA, the CDR3 is TGTGCCAGTGGGGGCGTGGTTGGTAGAGCCGGGGAGCTGTTTTTT.

The chain couples TRBV29-1 to TRBJ1-1; D uncertain. The ends were cut back, 2 bases at V and 2 bases at J, with 6 bases in the middle. The CDR3 length is 12 residues. Per germline, CDR1 SQVTM and CDR2 ANQGSEA. CDR3: CSVETANTEAFF. CDR3 in DNA: TGCAGCGTTGAAACAGCAAACACTGAAGCTTTCTTT.

This clone was picked up one time. This rearrangement joins TRBV7-2 to TRBJ2-7, with a tentative D call TRBD2 (6 bases). The CDR3 length is 14 residues. V lost 1 base and J lost 9, with 16 bases in between. Germline V gene data show CDR1 as SGHTA and CDR2 as FQGNSA. CDR3 nucleotides: TGTGCCAGCAGCTTAGGAGGTGCGGGGACGGGGCAGTACTTC. It specifies CASSLGGAGTGQYF.

This chain connects TRBV15 to TRBJ2-5; TRBD2 is a possible D gene (7 bases). This CDR3 spans 17 amino acids. Trimming stripped 3 bases from V and 4 bases from J, with 21 bases between. Germline assignment: CDR1 LNHNV and CDR2 YYDKDF (reference sequence). In nucleotides, the CDR3 is TGTGCCACCAGCAGCCCTGGGGGGGGGCCAAATGTAGAGACCCAGTACTTC. It is translated as CATSSPGGGPNVETQYF.

The chain carries TRBV19 and TRBJ2-1; the match to TRBD2 covers 7 bases. There are 17 residues in the CDR3. The J segment lost 0 bases and the V segment lost 1 base, leaving 6 bases of the junction unmatched. Germline lookup yields CDR1 LNHDA and CDR2 SQIVND (reference sequence). In DNA form, the CDR3 reads TGTGCCAGTAGTATAGGAGGCGGGGGTTCCTCCTACAATGAGCAGTTCTTC. Its translation: CASSIGGGGSSYNEQFF. Drawing the rest from reference TRBV19 and TRBJ2-1, the complete variable domain is DGGITQSPKYLFRKEGQNVTLSCEQNLNHDAMYWYRQDPGQGLRLIYYSQIVNDFQKGDIAEGYSVSREKKESFPLTVTSAQKNPTAFYLCASSIGGGGSSYNEQFFGPGTRLTVL.

The chain couples TRBV7-6 to TRBJ2-7, with 7 bases matching TRBD1. The CDR3 consists of 14 residues. Trimming took 1 base from V and 2 from J; bases not matched to a gene: 2. CDR1 SGHVS and CDR2 FNYEAQ come from the germline V gene. The CDR3 sequence is CASSLDDRAYEQYF. In DNA, the CDR3 is TGTGCCAGCAGCTTAGACGACAGGGCCTACGAGCAGTACTTC.

The chain is built from TRBV15 and TRBJ2-7; TRBD2 matches at 9 bases. V was clipped by 0 bases and J by 2 bases; unmatched bases: 11. The CDR3 has 18 amino acids. The germline gives CDR1 LNHNV, CDR2 YYDKDF (reference sequence). This CDR3 is CATSREYPASGAPYEQYF. The DNA of the CDR3 is TGTGCCACCAGCAGAGAGTACCCAGCTAGCGGGGCCCCCTACGAGCAGTACTTC.

This clone was counted between two and nine times. The gene calls are TRBV3-1 (or the pseudogene TRBV3-2) and TRBJ2-7, with unresolved D. CDR3 size: 14 residues. CDR1 and CDR2 from the germline V gene are LGHDT and YNNKEL (reference sequence). The V end was cut by 0 bases, the J end by 2 bases, with 8 bases between. The CDR3 DNA reads TGTGCCAGCAGCCAAGATAAAACAGCCTACGAGCAGTACTTC. Encoded protein: CASSQDKTAYEQYF.

The CDR3 region is CASSQDYRYSNQPQHF. DNA for the CDR3: TGTGCCAGCAGCCAAGATTACAGGTATAGCAATCAGCCCCAGCATTTT. The gene calls are TRBV3-1 (or the pseudogene TRBV3-2) and TRBJ1-5; the D gene is possibly TRBD1 (5 bases). The CDR3 is 16 residues long. The V and J ends lost 0 bases and 0 bases respectively, with 9 bases between them. Per the germline V gene, CDR1 is LGHDT and CDR2 is YNNKEL (reference sequence).